The rows below give T cell receptor beta chains drawn from one sample of a study of molecular identifiers for immune sequencing clone quantification. Each CDR3 protein is one row after TCRdb ran MiXCR on the PCR reads. This repertoire shows tens of thousands of distinct CDR3 sequences, roughly 17% found once; its top ten account for more than 0.75%. Sequencing was done on a sample of naive CD8+ T cells from blood, with Jurkat cell RNA spiked in. The receptors were sampled from a human donor in good health. Some libraries in this study had Jurkat cell RNA spiked in. CDR3s include the opening cysteine and the closing phenylalanine or tryptophan. Fields, in order: clone size, V gene, J gene, D gene, CDR3 protein, CDR3 DNA. A D gene is named only where the DNA matches it firmly. Expanded clones are given a class, and other clones once, few, many or no size at all.

abundance: few
v_gene: TRBV4-1
j_gene: TRBJ1-2
d_gene: NA
CDR3aa: CASSHAPGATSGYTF
CDR3nt: TGCGCCAGCAGCCACGCCCCCGGGGCTACGTCCGGCTACACCTTC

abundance: many
v_gene: TRBV4-1
j_gene: TRBJ1-1
d_gene: NA
CDR3aa: CASSQEGGWGTEAFF
CDR3nt: TGCGCCAGCAGCCAAGAGGGGGGATGGGGCACTGAAGCTTTCTTT

abundance: many
v_gene: TRBV20-1
j_gene: TRBJ2-4
d_gene: TRBD2
CDR3aa: CSARITGTSGENAKNIQYF
CDR3nt: TGCAGTGCTAGAATAACCGGGACTAGCGGAGAAAATGCCAAAAACATTCAGTACTTC

abundance: many
v_gene: TRBV28
j_gene: TRBJ2-3
d_gene: NA
CDR3aa: CASSETLEADTQYF
CDR3nt: TGTGCCAGCAGCGAGACCCTGGAGGCAGATACGCAGTATTTT

abundance: many
v_gene: TRBV9
j_gene: TRBJ2-3
d_gene: TRBD2
CDR3aa: CASSVGLAEITDTQYF
CDR3nt: TGTGCCAGCAGCGTAGGTCTAGCGGAAATCACAGATACGCAGTATTTT

abundance: many
v_gene: TRBV27
j_gene: TRBJ2-3
d_gene: NA
CDR3aa: CASSLVRQDTQYF
CDR3nt: TGTGCCAGCAGTTTGGTGAGGCAAGATACGCAGTATTTT

abundance: many
v_gene: TRBV10-2
j_gene: TRBJ1-2
d_gene: NA
CDR3aa: CASSVPGPTGYTF
CDR3nt: TGCGCCAGCAGTGTTCCGGGGCCCACCGGCTACACCTTC

abundance: NA
v_gene: TRBV19
j_gene: TRBJ2-3
d_gene: TRBD2
CDR3aa: CASSFGTSTYTQYF
CDR3nt: TGTGCCAGTAGTTTCGGGACTAGTACTTATACGCAGTATTTT

abundance: medium-sized
v_gene: TRBV7-8
j_gene: TRBJ2-7
d_gene: TRBD2
CDR3aa: CASSLVAGVSYEQYF
CDR3nt: TGTGCCAGCAGCTTAGTAGCGGGGGTGTCCTACGAGCAGTACTTC

abundance: many
v_gene: TRBV11-2
j_gene: TRBJ2-2
d_gene: NA
CDR3aa: CASTPGWAKIAGELFF
CDR3nt: TGTGCCAGCACCCCTGGCTGGGCCAAGATCGCCGGGGAGCTGTTTTTT

abundance: many
v_gene: TRBV2
j_gene: TRBJ2-3
d_gene: NA
CDR3aa: CASSDFMDTQYF
CDR3nt: TGTGCCAGCAGTGACTTCATGGATACGCAGTATTTT